One sample yielded the 24 T cell receptor beta chains listed below, sequenced in a study of glioma-infiltrating T cells after dendritic cell vaccination. Measured with immunoSEQ multiplex PCR; TCRdb has only the in-frame clones, and not every one. This sample has approximately 110,000 clones, with roughly 90% found just once. Indicated time point: after dendritic cell vaccination, including at tumor progression/relapse. The source was blood, collected after dendritic cell vaccination. The receptors were gathered from a human donor with glioblastoma.

The V and J genes are TRBV19 and TRBJ1-4; 8 positions match TRBD1. Germline CDR1 and CDR2: LNHDA and SQIVND (reference sequence). Trimming took 4 bases from V and 8 from J; bases not matched to a gene: 9. CDR3 length: 15 amino acids. This chain's CDR3 is CASSNGDRPGEKLFF. CDR3 DNA: TGTGCCAGTAGTAATGGGGACAGGCCGGGAGAAAAACTGTTTTTT. Drawing the rest from reference TRBV19 and TRBJ1-4, the complete variable domain is DGGITQSPKYLFRKEGQNVTLSCEQNLNHDAMYWYRQDPGQGLRLIYYSQIVNDFQKGDIAEGYSVSREKKESFPLTVTSAQKNPTAFYLCASSNGDRPGEKLFFGSGTQLSVL.

The V and J genes are TRBV10-1 and TRBJ2-1; 7 positions agree with TRBD2. V was clipped by 3 bases and J by 0 bases; unmatched bases: 5. This CDR3 spans 16 amino acids. Germline values: CDR1 WNHNN, CDR2 SYGVQD (reference sequence). The CDR3 DNA reads as TGCGCCAGCAGTGACGGGACTAAGAGCTCCTACAATGAGCAGTTCTTC. Protein sequence: CASSDGTKSSYNEQFF.

V and J are TRBV7-9 and TRBJ2-7; 9 bases match TRBD2. The trim removed 2 bases at V and 7 bases at J, leaving 9 bases unmatched. The CDR3 contains 15 residues. Germline lookup yields CDR1 SEHNR and CDR2 FQNEAQ (reference sequence). In DNA form, the CDR3 reads TGTGCCAGCAGCTTACAGGCGGGAGGGCCATCGGAGCAGTACTTC. It specifies CASSLQAGGPSEQYF.

V and J are TRBV11-3 and TRBJ1-2; tentative D call: TRBD1 (6 bases). The V end lost 0 bases, the J end lost 14 bases, and 16 bases lay between the germline ends. The germline V gene has CDR1 SGHNT and CDR2 YENEEA. This CDR3 has 13 residues. CDR3 sequence (DNA): TGTGCCAGCAGCTTAGATGACAGGTGGCGCCTGACCTTC. This sequence encodes CASSLDDRWRLTF.

The chain combines TRBV11-2 with TRBJ2-7, with D perhaps matching TRBD2 (6 bases). CDR1 SGHAT and CDR2 FQNNGV come from the germline V gene. The CDR3 length is 14 residues. V shed 1 base and J shed 8 bases, with 15 bases lying between them. The DNA of the CDR3 is TGTGCCAGCAGCTTAGCGGGAGCCCTTAACCAGCAGTACTTC. This translates into CASSLAGALNQQYF.

This clone is a singleton in its sample. The V and J genes are TRBV27 and TRBJ2-4, with 7 bases fitting TRBD1. The length of the CDR3 is 16 residues. The V and J ends lost 3 bases and 2 bases, in that order; junction bases with no gene match: 7. Germline V CDR1 and CDR2: MNHEY, SMNVEV (reference sequence). The DNA of the CDR3 is TGTGCCAGCAGTTTCGGCACAGGGGTAACCAAAAACATTCAGTACTTC. Its translation: CASSFGTGVTKNIQYF.

The gene calls are TRBV5-1 and TRBJ1-2, with 8 bases identical to TRBD1. Germline V gives CDR1 SGHRS, CDR2 YFSETQ. This CDR3 region has 15 residues. The V gene end was trimmed by 2 bases and the J gene end by 1 base; junction bases not matched to a gene: 4. In nucleotides, the CDR3 is TGCGCCAGCAGCTTAGGGACAGGAGTTAACTATGGCTACACCTTC. It yields the protein CASSLGTGVNYGYTF.

CDR3 DNA sequence: TGTGCCAGCAGTCCAGACAGGGGGCGAGTGGCAGGCACCTTC. Translation: CASSPDRGRVAGTF. The chain links TRBV2 to TRBJ1-2; 10 bases line up with TRBD1. Germline-derived CDR1 and CDR2 are SNHLY and FYNNEI. This CDR3 contains 14 residues. V dropped 5 bases and J dropped 13; count of bases not matched to a gene: 13. The full variable domain, its missing parts supplied by reference TRBV2 and TRBJ1-2, is EPEVTQTPSHQVTQMGQEVILRCVPISNHLYFYWYRQILGQKVEFLVSFYNNEISEKSEIFDDQFSVERPDGSNFTLKIRSTKLEDSAMYFCASSPDRGRVAGTFGSGTRLTVV.

This chain links TRBV5-1 with TRBJ1-5, with a tentative D call TRBD1 (6 bases). V lost 1 base to trimming and J lost 3 bases, with 11 bases between them. This CDR3 has 15 amino acids. The germline V gene encodes CDR1 SGHRS and CDR2 YFSETQ. The CDR3 loop reads CASSLLGHPNQPQHF. The CDR3 bases are TGCGCCAGCAGCTTGTTGGGACACCCCAATCAGCCCCAGCATTTT.

This clone was counted only a few times. This chain joins TRBV6-5 and TRBJ2-1; 10 nucleotides match TRBD1. The germline V gene encodes CDR1 MNHEY and CDR2 SVGAGI. V was clipped by 5 bases and J by 6 bases; unmatched bases: 7. This CDR3 spans 15 amino acids. The CDR3 is CASSKGTGAGNEQFF. CDR3 nucleotide sequence: TGTGCCAGCAGTAAAGGGACAGGGGCTGGCAATGAGCAGTTCTTC.

The chain has TRBV4-1 and TRBJ2-6; D is perhaps TRBD1 (6 bases). V was cut by 0 bases and J by 2 bases, with 8 bases left in between. CDR1 and CDR2 from the germline V gene are MGHRA and YSYEKL. The CDR3 has 16 amino acids. CDR3 nucleotide sequence: TGCGCCAGCAGCCAAGACCCAGGGGCTGGGGCCAACGTCCTGACTTTC. It is translated as CASSQDPGAGANVLTF.

This sequence joins TRBV12-5 and TRBJ2-2, with 8 bases that match TRBD1. J was trimmed by 5 bases and V by 3 bases; bases with no gene match: 5. Germline V CDR1 and CDR2: LGHNT, FRNRAP. The CDR3 has 15 residues. The CDR3 here is CASGFRTGWTGELFF. The CDR3 nucleotides read TGTGCTAGTGGTTTCAGGACAGGGTGGACCGGGGAGCTGTTTTTT.

The rearrangement joins TRBV19 to TRBJ1-5; 7 nucleotides agree with TRBD1. V lost 5 bases and J lost 3; bases outside the gene matches: 16. CDR3 length: 18 residues. Germline CDR1 reads LNHDA; CDR2 reads SQIVND (reference sequence). CDR3 amino acids: CASSGPRYSGQNNQPQHF. The CDR3 DNA is TGTGCCAGTAGTGGGCCCCGATACTCGGGACAGAACAATCAGCCCCAGCATTTT.

The gene calls are TRBV6-5 and TRBJ2-3; 7 bases match TRBD2. This CDR3 spans 13 amino acids. Germline V gives CDR1 MNHEY, CDR2 SVGAGI. The V and J ends lost 10 bases and 4 bases, in that order; junction bases with no gene match: 8. Written as DNA, the CDR3 is TGTGCCACCTTAGCGGGTAATGCAGATACGCAGTATTTT. It codes for CATLAGNADTQYF.

This sequence joins TRBV6-4 and TRBJ2-3, with 8 bases matching TRBD1. The CDR3 is made up of 16 amino acids. Germline V lookup: CDR1 MRHNA, CDR2 SNTAGT. V lost 6 bases, J lost 2 bases, and 10 bases stayed unmatched. CDR3 in amino acids: CASSGRTGQLTDTQYF. DNA of the CDR3: TGTGCCAGCAGCGGAAGGACAGGGCAACTCACAGATACGCAGTATTTT.

The chain's CDR3 is CASRQDLDTDTQYF. CDR3 DNA: TGTGCCAGCAGGCAGGACTTGGACACAGATACGCAGTATTTT. The gene calls are TRBV2 and TRBJ2-3, with D possibly TRBD2 on 5 matching bases. Trimming cost V 6 bases and J 2 bases, with 12 bases left between them. Germline loops: CDR1 SNHLY, CDR2 FYNNEI. The CDR3 has 14 amino acids. Filled out from reference TRBV2 and TRBJ2-3, the complete variable domain reads EPEVTQTPSHQVTQMGQEVILRCVPISNHLYFYWYRQILGQKVEFLVSFYNNEISEKSEIFDDQFSVERPDGSNFTLKIRSTKLEDSAMYFCASRQDLDTDTQYFGPGTRLTVL.

The V call is TRBV4-2, the J call TRBJ2-5, with 13 bases that match TRBD2. The CDR3 is 15 residues long. With V trimmed by 4 bases and J by 2 bases, 1 base remained unmatched. Germline values: CDR1 LGHNA, CDR2 YNFKEQ. The CDR3 DNA sequence: TGTGCCAGCAGCCGGACTAGCGGGGGACAAGAGACCCAGTACTTC. Protein product: CASSRTSGGQETQYF.

This rearrangement joins TRBV11-3 to TRBJ2-1, with 11 nucleotides matching TRBD2. Losses at the gene ends were 10 bases for V and 3 bases for J; bases not matched to a gene: 8. CDR3 size: 15 residues. The V gene's germline CDR1 is SGHNT and CDR2 YENEEA. CDR3 amino acids: CAIGGTSGLYNEQFF. The CDR3 DNA reads TGTGCCATCGGAGGGACTAGCGGCCTCTACAATGAGCAGTTCTTC.

This clone was counted a few times. This chain joins TRBV6-6 and TRBJ2-7; weak D call: TRBD1 (5 bases). Germline V gene sequence: CDR1 MNHNY, CDR2 SVGAGI (reference sequence). CDR3 length equals 14 residues. V dropped 4 bases and J dropped 0 bases, with 10 bases sitting between them. The CDR3 coding sequence is TGTGCCAGCAGTTCCCCAGGGAACTCCTACGAGCAGTACTTC. Translation: CASSSPGNSYEQYF.

The chain recombines TRBV19 with TRBJ1-1; D gene ambiguous. The V gene lost 1 base and the J gene lost 6 bases, with 15 bases spanning the gap. Germline assignment: CDR1 LNHDA and CDR2 SQIVND (reference sequence). The CDR3 is made up of 15 amino acids. This CDR3 is CASSIGTLALAEAFF. CDR3 coding DNA: TGTGCCAGTAGTATAGGCACCCTAGCGTTAGCTGAAGCTTTCTTT.

This rearrangement joins TRBV6-5 to TRBJ1-2; no reliable D call. This CDR3 comprises 13 residues. V lost 5 bases and J lost 4, with 11 bases in between. Germline V gene lookup returns CDR1 MNHEY and CDR2 SVGAGI. The CDR3 sequence: CASSERAAYGYTF. CDR3 DNA: TGTGCCAGCAGTGAAAGAGCCGCCTATGGCTACACCTTC.

The genes are TRBV5-1 and TRBJ2-5; the D gene is possibly TRBD2 (6 bases). The CDR3 has 14 amino acids. Per the germline V gene, CDR1 is SGHRS and CDR2 is YFSETQ. Trimming shortened V by 4 bases and J by 2 bases, and 12 bases separated the two germline ends. The CDR3 nucleotides are TGCGCCAGCAGCCCGGGTAGCGGACAAGAGACCCAGTACTTC. This encodes CASSPGSGQETQYF. Complete variable domain (other parts from reference TRBV5-1 and TRBJ2-5): KAGVTQTPRYLIKTRGQQVTLSCSPISGHRSVSWYQQTPGQGLQFLFEYFSETQRNKGNFPGRFSGRQFSNSRSEMNVSTLELGDSALYLCASSPGSGQETQYFGPGTRLLVL.

This clone has a single count. The rearrangement joins TRBV2 to TRBJ1-4, with D maybe TRBD1 (5 bases). CDR3 length: 14 residues. The germline V gene has CDR1 SNHLY and CDR2 FYNNEI. V lost 5 bases and J lost 4, with 11 bases in between. CDR3 sequence (DNA): TGTGCCAGCAGTTCTGGGGCTGGTAATGAAAAACTGTTTTTT. This gives the protein CASSSGAGNEKLFF.

This clone was counted only a few times. The genes are TRBV7-2 and TRBJ2-7, with D perhaps matching TRBD1 (5 bases). The CDR3 spans 13 residues. Trimming removed 5 bases from V and 7 bases from J, with 15 bases in between. The germline gives CDR1 SGHTA, CDR2 FQGNSA. This chain's CDR3 is CASSQQGLGEQYF. The CDR3 nucleotides read TGTGCCAGCAGCCAGCAGGGTCTGGGGGAGCAGTACTTC.